Below, 9 T cell receptor beta chains from the same sample are listed, as sequenced in a study of blood T cell repertoires in COVID-19. Libraries were prepared by immunoSEQ multiplex PCR; TCRdb keeps only in-frame clonotypes and omits some of them. Among about 270,000 clones listed, 85% were seen once. Sequencing was performed on peripheral blood. Every receptor here comes from a human donor in a cohort sampled during active COVID-19.

The J gene is TRBJ2-2, the V gene TRBV7-2, with TRBD2 identical over 7 bases. This CDR3 contains 15 residues. V was pared by 1 base and J by 4 bases, with 3 bases of the junction left unmatched. From germline, CDR1 is SGHTA and CDR2 FQGNSA. The CDR3 DNA sequence: TGTGCCAGCAGCTTAGGAGGGAGGGCCACCGGGGAGCTGTTTTTT. Residues: CASSLGGRATGELFF.

The V and J genes are TRBV6-5 and TRBJ2-2, with a weak D call TRBD2 (5 bases). V was cut by 0 bases and J by 5 bases, with 10 bases left in between. In germline, CDR1 is MNHEY, CDR2 SVGAGI. This CDR3 spans 15 amino acids. The CDR3 DNA reads TGTGCCAGCAGTTACTCGATTCGGGATACCGGGGAGCTGTTTTTT. The encoded protein is CASSYSIRDTGELFF.

About this clone itself: This sample includes further DNA sequences coding for the same CDR3. This chain joins TRBV6-6 and TRBJ2-1; possible D gene TRBD2, 5 bases. Germline V CDR1 and CDR2: MNHNY, SVGAGI (reference sequence). V was clipped by 2 bases and J by 10 bases, with 9 bases between them. CDR3 length equals 12 residues. Here the CDR3 reads CASSYGRREQFF. CDR3 sequence (DNA): TGTGCCAGCAGTTACGGGAGACGAGAGCAGTTCTTC.

The genes are TRBV23-1 and TRBJ2-3; no reliable D call. TRBV23-1 is given ORF status, its function remaining uncertain. The CDR3 totals 14 residues. Between the trimmed V and J ends, which lost 1 base and 0 bases, there was a span of 5 bases. CDR3 bases: TGCGCCAGCAGTCAATATAATAGCACAGATACGCAGTATTTT. The encoded protein is CASSQYNSTDTQYF.

The gene calls are TRBV18 and TRBJ2-1, with 8 positions matching TRBD1. With V trimmed by 4 bases and J by 5 bases, 10 bases remained unmatched. Germline CDR1 and CDR2: KGHSH and LQKENI. The CDR3 runs 16 residues. The CDR3 region has the DNA TGTGCCAGCTCACTTTTCGGACAGGGTTCAGACAATGAGCAGTTCTTC. Translation gives CASSLFGQGSDNEQFF. Full variable domain (rest looked up from reference TRBV18 and TRBJ2-1): NAGVMQNPRHLVRRRGQEARLRCSPMKGHSHVYWYRQLPEEGLKFMVYLQKENIIDESGMPKERFSAEFPKEGPSILRIQQVVRGDSAAYFCASSLFGQGSDNEQFFGPGTRLTVL.

The chain combines TRBV6-5 with TRBJ2-5; 14 bases fit TRBD2. The CDR3 consists of 15 residues. The germline CDR1 and CDR2 sequences are MNHEY and SVGAGI. V lost 6 bases, J lost 5 bases, and 5 bases stayed unmatched. The CDR3 region is CASRRTSGRRETQYF. The CDR3 nucleotides are TGTGCCAGCAGGCGGACTAGCGGGAGGAGGGAGACCCAGTACTTC.

This CDR3 reads CAWMADSSYNSPLHF. The CDR3 DNA is TGTGCCTGGATGGCGGACAGCTCCTATAATTCACCCCTCCACTTT. V is TRBV30 and J is TRBJ1-6; TRBD1 is a possible D gene (6 bases). CDR3 length: 15 amino acids. Trimming took 4 bases from V and 0 from J, leaving 10 bases between them. Germline CDR1 GTSNPN, CDR2 SVGIG (reference sequence).

The chain has TRBV21-1 and TRBJ2-3; the D call TRBD2 from the table was never checked on the DNA. TRBV21-1 is termed a pseudogene. The length of the CDR3 is 16 residues. This CDR3 reads CASSKGGLPYTDTQYF. CDR3 sequence (DNA): TGTGCCAGCAGCAAAGGGGGACTACCTTACACAGATACGCAGTATTTT.

V is TRBV21-1 and J is TRBJ1-1; the table's D gene call, TRBD1, was not cross checked with the DNA. TRBV21-1 is reported as a pseudogene. This CDR3 is 15 amino acids long. The CDR3 nucleotides read TGTGCCAGCAGCGCGGGGACAGGGTCTCACACTGAAGCTTTCTTT. It encodes CASSAGTGSHTEAFF.